One sample yielded the 4 T cell receptor beta chains listed below, sequenced in a study of shared clonotypes between healthy human individuals. Generated by immunoSEQ multiplex PCR, the TCRdb table keeps only in-frame clones and is missing some. The repertoire holds about 1.5 million clones, with roughly 95% as singletons. The sequenced sample consisted of naive CD4+ T cells sorted from blood. Described subset: CD45RA+ positively selected. All receptors come from a young man in good health.

This chain links TRBV15 with TRBJ2-1, with D unclear. The CDR3 runs 14 residues. V was shortened by 3 bases and J by 3 bases, with 9 bases between the two germline ends. Germline CDR1 is LNHNV and CDR2 is YYDKDF (reference sequence). The CDR3 nucleotides read TGTGCCACCAGCAGGAGACCATACTACAATGAGCAGTTCTTC. Its protein is CATSRRPYYNEQFF.

This chain uses TRBV6-1 with TRBJ2-2, with D unresolved. The germline CDR1 and CDR2 sequences are MNHNS and SASEGT. There are 14 residues in the CDR3. Trimming shortened V by 2 bases and J by 1 base, and 5 bases separated the two germline ends. CDR3 coding DNA: TGTGCCAGCAGTGAATTACAGAACACCGGGGAGCTGTTTTTT. Translating gives CASSELQNTGELFF.

This chain connects TRBV6-6 to TRBJ2-7; unclear D gene. Germline CDR1 and CDR2: MNHNY and SVGAGI (reference sequence). Trimming removed 2 bases from V and 2 bases from J, with 10 bases in between. The CDR3 has 14 amino acids. The CDR3 nucleotides read TGTGCCAGCAGTTACACACGGCAGGCCTACGAGCAGTACTTC. This encodes CASSYTRQAYEQYF.

The genes are TRBV7-9 and TRBJ2-7; D perhaps matches TRBD1 (6 bases). This CDR3 is built from 16 residues. Germline lookup yields CDR1 SEHNR and CDR2 FQNEAQ (reference sequence). V dropped 2 bases and J dropped 3 bases, with 17 bases sitting between them. The CDR3 DNA sequence: TGTGCCAGCAGCTTAACAAGGGACACACATAACTACGAGCAGTACTTC. Protein: CASSLTRDTHNYEQYF.